Below, one T cell receptor beta chain is given with its context. The target antigen is unknown. The sample comes from a study of cytomegalovirus exposure and HLA in healthy donors. Use of 60 Vbeta and 13 Jbeta primers characterized the PCR. Libraries were prepared by immunoSEQ multiplex PCR; TCRdb keeps only in-frame clonotypes and omits some of them. This sample yields fewer than 250,000 clones, of which approximately 80% are seen a single time; 10% belongs to the top ten. Study results and caveats: The study listed under 200 cytomegalovirus-associated TCR beta chains.

The V gene's germline CDR1 is MNHEY and CDR2 SMNVEV (reference sequence). V shed 2 bases and J 0 bases; nucleotides not matched to a gene: 7. The CDR3 is 16 amino acids. Healthy bone marrow donors supplied every sample. The chain is built from TRBV27 and TRBJ2-7, with 7 nucleotides matching TRBD1. The sequence was collected from a woman in her 50s in good health and CMV-seropositive. What was sequenced was PBMCs. CDR3 nucleotides: TGTGCCAGCAGTTTACTAGGGACAGCCAGCTCCTACGAGCAGTACTTC. Its protein product is CASSLLGTASSYEQYF.